The 7 T cell receptor beta chains in this list originate from one sample, sequenced in a study of technical replicates of blood from a handful of donors. Generated by immunoSEQ multiplex PCR, the TCRdb table keeps only in-frame clones and is missing some. The sample includes about 97,000 clones, 95% to 96% of them seen just once. The sequencing input was T cells isolated from PBMCs. The receptors originated from a human donor in good health.

The chain links TRBV18 to TRBJ2-1, with 10 bases identical to TRBD2. The ends lost 3 bases at V and 8 bases at J; junction bases unmatched: 4. This CDR3 comprises 14 residues. Germline V gene lookup returns CDR1 KGHSH and CDR2 LQKENI. CDR3 amino acids: CASSPASGRYEQFF. CDR3 nucleotide sequence: TGTGCCAGCTCACCCGCTAGCGGGAGATATGAGCAGTTCTTC.

V usage is TRBV4-1 and J usage is TRBJ2-1; no definite D call. The ends were cut back, 1 base at V and 3 bases at J, with 13 bases in the middle. The germline V gene encodes CDR1 MGHRA and CDR2 YSYEKL. There are 16 residues in the CDR3. CDR3 in amino acids: CASSQVSLGSYNEQFF. As DNA, the CDR3 is TGCGCCAGCAGCCAAGTTAGTCTAGGAAGCTACAATGAGCAGTTCTTC.

The V gene is TRBV19, the J gene TRBJ2-3, with 8 bases matching TRBD1. This CDR3 is built from 14 residues. Looked up from germline, CDR1 is LNHDA and CDR2 is SQIVND (reference sequence). Losses at the gene ends were 8 bases for V and 1 base for J; bases not matched to a gene: 5. The CDR3 region has the DNA TGTGCCAGTGACATGGGACAGGGCACAGATACGCAGTATTTT. This codes for CASDMGQGTDTQYF.

The genes are TRBV19 and TRBJ2-3; possibly TRBD1 for D (5 bases). V dropped 5 bases and J dropped 7 bases, with 10 bases sitting between them. From germline, CDR1 is LNHDA and CDR2 SQIVND (reference sequence). This CDR3 is 12 amino acids long. CDR3 residues: CASSFNRNTQYF. The CDR3 coding sequence is TGTGCCAGTAGTTTCAACAGGAATACGCAGTATTTT.

The chain employs TRBV19 and TRBJ1-1, with a possible D match to TRBD1 (6 bases). CDR1 and CDR2 from the germline V gene are LNHDA and SQIVND (reference sequence). Trimming shortened V by 7 bases and J by 5 bases, and 17 bases separated the two germline ends. The CDR3 length is 14 residues. The CDR3 DNA follows: TGTGCCAGTATCGATAGAGGGCAGGGGACTGAAGCTTTCTTT. It translates to CASIDRGQGTEAFF.

The CDR3: CASSLGGRAWTGELFF. The CDR3 coding sequence is TGTGCCAGCAGCTTGGGCGGGAGGGCCTGGACCGGGGAGCTGTTTTTT. V is TRBV5-6 and J is TRBJ2-2, with TRBD2 matching over 9 bases. Germline V gene lookup returns CDR1 SGHDT and CDR2 YYEEEE. With 0 bases clipped from V and 5 bases from J, the junction kept 5 bases outside the gene matches. This CDR3 is built from 16 residues.

In this sample, this clone turned up once. The chain links TRBV29-1 to TRBJ2-7; TRBD2 agrees at 7 bases. Germline assignment: CDR1 SQVTM and CDR2 ANQGSEA. With 5 bases clipped from V and 2 bases from J, the junction kept 6 bases outside the gene matches. This CDR3 is built from 13 residues. CDR3 sequence (DNA): TGCAGCGTTACGAGCGGGGCCACCTACGAGCAGTACTTC. Translation: CSVTSGATYEQYF.